A selection of T cell receptor beta chains follows, all from one sample in a study of regulatory T cells in long-lasting Graves disease. TCRdb independently ran MiXCR on the multiplex PCR reads; one entry per CDR3 protein. The sample carries about 420,000 distinct CDR3 sequences, roughly a quarter recorded once. The sequencing used peripheral blood mononuclear cells (PBMCs), collected when the disease was refractory, from a patient treated with antithyroid drugs. These receptors came from a female donor with Graves disease. Both conserved end residues are part of each CDR3. D genes are given only for firm matches. Clone size is shown for a subset of rows, as once, few, many or a class of expanded clone.

cdr3_nt: TGCAGTGCTAGTGGGATTCATCGGGGTCAAGAGACCCAGTACTTC
cdr3_aa: CSASGIHRGQETQYF
d_call: -
v_call: TRBV20-1
j_call: TRBJ2-5
clone_size: -

cdr3_nt: TGTGCCAGCAGCAGACCCGGGACGTTGGACGAGACCCAGTACTTC
cdr3_aa: CASSRPGTLDETQYF
d_call: -
v_call: TRBV6-1
j_call: TRBJ2-5
clone_size: many

cdr3_nt: TGTGCCAGTAGTTCGTCCGGGACAGGTAGCTACGAGCAGTACTTC
cdr3_aa: CASSSSGTGSYEQYF
d_call: TRBD1
v_call: TRBV19
j_call: TRBJ2-7
clone_size: -

cdr3_nt: TGTGCCACCAGTGAGGTGGGAGCGCCCACCGGGGAGCTGTTTTTT
cdr3_aa: CATSEVGAPTGELFF
d_call: -
v_call: TRBV24-1
j_call: TRBJ2-2
clone_size: many

cdr3_nt: TGTGCCAGCTCACGTAGAGAACAAGAGACCCAGTACTTC
cdr3_aa: CASSRREQETQYF
d_call: -
v_call: TRBV18
j_call: TRBJ2-5
clone_size: -

cdr3_nt: TGTGCCAGCAGTTTAGCGGGGGGTTCAGGCGAGCAGTACTTC
cdr3_aa: CASSLAGGSGEQYF
d_call: -
v_call: TRBV12-3/TRBV12-4
j_call: TRBJ2-7
clone_size: many

cdr3_nt: TGTGCCAGCAGCTTACGGAAGTACACCGGGGAGCTGTTTTTT
cdr3_aa: CASSLRKYTGELFF
d_call: -
v_call: TRBV7-6
j_call: TRBJ2-2
clone_size: few

cdr3_nt: TGCGCCAGCAGCTTGGGATGGCTCCAGGGGTTATGGGAAAAACTGTTTTTT
cdr3_aa: CASSLGWLQGLWEKLFF
d_call: -
v_call: TRBV5-1
j_call: TRBJ1-4
clone_size: -

cdr3_nt: TGTGCCAGCAGCTTATTGCTGGTAGAACAGGGTGTGGAGCAGTACTTC
cdr3_aa: CASSLLLVEQGVEQYF
d_call: -
v_call: TRBV11-1
j_call: TRBJ2-7
clone_size: few

cdr3_nt: TGTGCCAGCACCCAGGCGTCTAGCGGGTCCGGGGAGCTGTTTTTT
cdr3_aa: CASTQASSGSGELFF
d_call: TRBD2
v_call: TRBV6-1
j_call: TRBJ2-2
clone_size: many

cdr3_nt: TGCAGCGTAGCCGGGACCCATGGCTACACCTTC
cdr3_aa: CSVAGTHGYTF
d_call: -
v_call: TRBV29-1
j_call: TRBJ1-2
clone_size: few

cdr3_nt: TGTGCCAGCAGCCCTCGACAGGGCACTGAAGCTTTCTTT
cdr3_aa: CASSPRQGTEAFF
d_call: TRBD1
v_call: TRBV7-3
j_call: TRBJ1-1
clone_size: few

cdr3_nt: TGTGCCAGCAGTGCGGGACAGGGGTCCGAGCAGTACTTC
cdr3_aa: CASSAGQGSEQYF
d_call: TRBD1
v_call: TRBV12-3/TRBV12-4
j_call: TRBJ2-7
clone_size: many

cdr3_nt: TGTGCCACCAGTAATTCTGGAAACACCATATATTTT
cdr3_aa: CATSNSGNTIYF
d_call: -
v_call: TRBV24-1
j_call: TRBJ1-3
clone_size: -

cdr3_nt: TGTGCCAGCAGCGTAGATGGCGCGGGAATCCCTTACGAGCAGTACTTC
cdr3_aa: CASSVDGAGIPYEQYF
d_call: -
v_call: TRBV9
j_call: TRBJ2-7
clone_size: few

cdr3_nt: TGTGCCAGCAGCGGAACTAGCCGTCTAGAGACCCAGTACTTC
cdr3_aa: CASSGTSRLETQYF
d_call: -
v_call: TRBV12-3/TRBV12-4
j_call: TRBJ2-5
clone_size: many

cdr3_nt: TGTGCCAGCAGTTACCTCACAAACACTGAAGCTTTCTTT
cdr3_aa: CASSYLTNTEAFF
d_call: -
v_call: TRBV6-5
j_call: TRBJ1-1
clone_size: -

cdr3_nt: TGTGCCAGCAGGACCTGGGGAGCGTCCAGCACCGGGGAGCTGTTTTTT
cdr3_aa: CASRTWGASSTGELFF
d_call: -
v_call: TRBV7-9
j_call: TRBJ2-2
clone_size: -

cdr3_nt: TGTGCCAGCCCGCCCCCGGACAGGGACTTTACCTCTGGAAACACCATATATTTT
cdr3_aa: CASPPPDRDFTSGNTIYF
d_call: TRBD1
v_call: TRBV7-9
j_call: TRBJ1-3
clone_size: -

cdr3_nt: TGTGCCAGCAGCGTAGGCCTAGCAGTGGGAGAGACCCAGTACTTC
cdr3_aa: CASSVGLAVGETQYF
d_call: -
v_call: TRBV9
j_call: TRBJ2-5
clone_size: -

cdr3_nt: TGTGCCAGCAGTTTCAGCTCAGGGGATCAGCCCCAGCATTTT
cdr3_aa: CASSFSSGDQPQHF
d_call: -
v_call: TRBV27
j_call: TRBJ1-5
clone_size: -

cdr3_nt: TGTGCCAGCAGCTTAGATCTGGGTAGCGGGAGTTACGAGCAGTACTTC
cdr3_aa: CASSLDLGSGSYEQYF
d_call: TRBD2
v_call: TRBV11-2
j_call: TRBJ2-7
clone_size: -

cdr3_nt: TGCAGTGCTGGGGGACAGGGAAATTATGGCTACACCTTC
cdr3_aa: CSAGGQGNYGYTF
d_call: TRBD1
v_call: TRBV20-1
j_call: TRBJ1-2
clone_size: few

cdr3_nt: TGTGCCAGTAGTATCGGCAGATCGAACACCGGGGAGCTGTTTTTT
cdr3_aa: CASSIGRSNTGELFF
d_call: -
v_call: TRBV19
j_call: TRBJ2-2
clone_size: few

cdr3_nt: TGCGCCAGCAGCCCAGGGGGACAGGAAACATATGGCTACACCTTC
cdr3_aa: CASSPGGQETYGYTF
d_call: TRBD1
v_call: TRBV5-1
j_call: TRBJ1-2
clone_size: many

cdr3_nt: TGTGCCAGCAGTTACTCTCCCCCCGGGGGCGCCGGGGAGCTGTTTTTT
cdr3_aa: CASSYSPPGGAGELFF
d_call: -
v_call: TRBV6-5
j_call: TRBJ2-2
clone_size: -

cdr3_nt: TGTGCCAGCAGCACCCAGACAGTCCCCCAAGAGACCCAGTACTTC
cdr3_aa: CASSTQTVPQETQYF
d_call: -
v_call: TRBV9
j_call: TRBJ2-5
clone_size: -

cdr3_nt: TGTGCCAGCAGCTTATCACAGGCGGATCAGCCCCAGCATTTT
cdr3_aa: CASSLSQADQPQHF
d_call: -
v_call: TRBV7-3
j_call: TRBJ1-5
clone_size: few

cdr3_nt: TGCAGCGTTCGTGGCGGACCGTACGAGCAGTACTTC
cdr3_aa: CSVRGGPYEQYF
d_call: -
v_call: TRBV29-1
j_call: TRBJ2-7
clone_size: -

cdr3_nt: TGTGCCAGCAGCACTCAGGGACTCGGATCCTACAATGAGCAGTTCTTC
cdr3_aa: CASSTQGLGSYNEQFF
d_call: -
v_call: TRBV11-1
j_call: TRBJ2-1
clone_size: -

cdr3_nt: TGTGCCACCAGTGATTTGTTCAGGGAGAGATATGACTATGGCTACACCTTC
cdr3_aa: CATSDLFRERYDYGYTF
d_call: -
v_call: TRBV24-1
j_call: TRBJ1-2
clone_size: few

cdr3_nt: TGTGCCAGCAGGCCGGTACAGGGAACAACCGGGGAGCTGTTTTTT
cdr3_aa: CASRPVQGTTGELFF
d_call: -
v_call: TRBV2
j_call: TRBJ2-2
clone_size: many

cdr3_nt: TGCAGTGCTAGGATGAATGTTGGGGAGACCCAGTACTTC
cdr3_aa: CSARMNVGETQYF
d_call: -
v_call: TRBV20-1
j_call: TRBJ2-5
clone_size: many

cdr3_nt: TGCGCCAGCAGTTCAGAAGGGCGGGAGCCCAACGAGCAGTACTTC
cdr3_aa: CASSSEGREPNEQYF
d_call: TRBD2
v_call: TRBV5-1
j_call: TRBJ2-7
clone_size: -

cdr3_nt: TGTGCCAGCACCCCACAGGAAACCTATGGCTACACCTTC
cdr3_aa: CASTPQETYGYTF
d_call: -
v_call: TRBV6-1
j_call: TRBJ1-2
clone_size: many

cdr3_nt: TGTGCCAGCAGTGAACTGCAAGAATACAATGAGCAGTTCTTC
cdr3_aa: CASSELQEYNEQFF
d_call: -
v_call: TRBV2
j_call: TRBJ2-1
clone_size: many

cdr3_nt: TGTGCCAGCAGTGAAACCCAGGGGGGGAATTCACCCCTCCACTTT
cdr3_aa: CASSETQGGNSPLHF
d_call: TRBD1
v_call: TRBV28
j_call: TRBJ1-6
clone_size: -

cdr3_nt: TGTGCCAGCAGTTTCGTTGGGACAGACGGGCTACACTCTGGGGCCAACGTCCTGACTTTC
cdr3_aa: CASSFVGTDGLHSGANVLTF
d_call: TRBD1
v_call: TRBV28
j_call: TRBJ2-6
clone_size: few

cdr3_nt: TGTGCCAGCAGTTACAGTCAGAGTAATTCACCCCTCCACTTT
cdr3_aa: CASSYSQSNSPLHF
d_call: -
v_call: TRBV6-5
j_call: TRBJ1-6
clone_size: -

cdr3_nt: TGCGCCAGCCGCTTTCGAGGGACTAGCGGGAGCGACTACGAGCAGTACTTC
cdr3_aa: CASRFRGTSGSDYEQYF
d_call: TRBD2
v_call: TRBV5-1
j_call: TRBJ2-7
clone_size: -

cdr3_nt: TGTGCCAGCAGTTACAGCGGGAACCCCTCTAGATACGAGCAGTACTTC
cdr3_aa: CASSYSGNPSRYEQYF
d_call: TRBD2
v_call: TRBV6-5
j_call: TRBJ2-7
clone_size: -

cdr3_nt: TGTGCCAGCTCACGGCAACCCGCGGACCACTCCTACAATGAGCAGTTCTTC
cdr3_aa: CASSRQPADHSYNEQFF
d_call: -
v_call: TRBV18
j_call: TRBJ2-1
clone_size: -

cdr3_nt: TGTGCCAGCAGCTTAATCGGGGACGGGCGAGATGGCTACACCTTC
cdr3_aa: CASSLIGDGRDGYTF
d_call: -
v_call: TRBV7-2
j_call: TRBJ1-2
clone_size: many

cdr3_nt: TGCGCCAGCAGCCAAGAAGGGGCCTCCTACGAGCAGTACTTC
cdr3_aa: CASSQEGASYEQYF
d_call: -
v_call: TRBV4-1
j_call: TRBJ2-7
clone_size: -

cdr3_nt: TGCAGTGCTAGAGATCCTCTGGGAGGCAATCAGCCCCAGCATTTT
cdr3_aa: CSARDPLGGNQPQHF
d_call: -
v_call: TRBV20-1
j_call: TRBJ1-5
clone_size: few

cdr3_nt: TGTGCCAGCAGCCGAGGTTCGCGGACGAACACCGGGGAGCTGTTTTTT
cdr3_aa: CASSRGSRTNTGELFF
d_call: -
v_call: TRBV14
j_call: TRBJ2-2
clone_size: once

cdr3_nt: TGTGCCAGCAGGGCAACAGGGTTGGGAGCTTTCTTT
cdr3_aa: CASRATGLGAFF
d_call: -
v_call: TRBV2
j_call: TRBJ1-1
clone_size: many

cdr3_nt: TGTGCCAGCAGTGAAGGGCCAGGGGTAGGGTATGGCTACACCTTC
cdr3_aa: CASSEGPGVGYGYTF
d_call: -
v_call: TRBV6-1
j_call: TRBJ1-2
clone_size: many

cdr3_nt: TGTGCCAGCAGCCCCGATAAATTGAGCACAGATACGCAGTATTTT
cdr3_aa: CASSPDKLSTDTQYF
d_call: -
v_call: TRBV3-1
j_call: TRBJ2-3
clone_size: many

cdr3_nt: TGTGCCAGCAGAGGGACAGGGGGCCGGGGGGAGCAGTACTTC
cdr3_aa: CASRGTGGRGEQYF
d_call: TRBD1
v_call: TRBV12-3/TRBV12-4
j_call: TRBJ2-7
clone_size: many

cdr3_nt: TGCGCCAGCAGCCACGACAGGGGGTGGGACTCACCCCTCCACTTT
cdr3_aa: CASSHDRGWDSPLHF
d_call: TRBD1
v_call: TRBV4-1
j_call: TRBJ1-6
clone_size: -

cdr3_nt: TGCAGTGCAGGGACTAGCGGGAACTACGAGCAGTACTTC
cdr3_aa: CSAGTSGNYEQYF
d_call: TRBD2
v_call: TRBV20-1
j_call: TRBJ2-7
clone_size: many

cdr3_nt: TGCAGTGCTAGAGAGCGACAACCTCAACATGGGGACTACAGGAATGAGCAGTTCTTC
cdr3_aa: CSARERQPQHGDYRNEQFF
d_call: TRBD2
v_call: TRBV20-1
j_call: TRBJ2-1
clone_size: -

cdr3_nt: TGTGCCAGCAGCTTAGCCTTAAGCAATGAGCAGTTCTTC
cdr3_aa: CASSLALSNEQFF
d_call: -
v_call: TRBV7-9
j_call: TRBJ2-1
clone_size: -

cdr3_nt: TGCAGTGCTAGAGACTGGGGTAGGGGGATGGCCAAAAACAGTCAGTACTTC
cdr3_aa: CSARDWGRGMAKNSQYF
d_call: -
v_call: TRBV20-1
j_call: TRBJ2-4
clone_size: once

cdr3_nt: TGTGCCAGCAGAATTGACAGGATGAACACTGAAGCTTTCTTT
cdr3_aa: CASRIDRMNTEAFF
d_call: -
v_call: TRBV28
j_call: TRBJ1-1
clone_size: many

cdr3_nt: TGTGCCAGCCCACCAACAGGGTACGAGCAGTACTTC
cdr3_aa: CASPPTGYEQYF
d_call: -
v_call: TRBV18
j_call: TRBJ2-7
clone_size: -

cdr3_nt: TGCAGTGCTAGTGAGCCGGACAGGGAAACTGAAGCTTTCTTT
cdr3_aa: CSASEPDRETEAFF
d_call: TRBD1
v_call: TRBV20-1
j_call: TRBJ1-1
clone_size: many

cdr3_nt: TGTGCCAGCAGCTTAGGTTTCCGGACAGGCAACACTGAAGCTTTCTTT
cdr3_aa: CASSLGFRTGNTEAFF
d_call: TRBD1
v_call: TRBV11-2
j_call: TRBJ1-1
clone_size: many

cdr3_nt: TGCAGTGCTAGAGATGGTTCGGGGACCTCTGGAAACACCATATATTTT
cdr3_aa: CSARDGSGTSGNTIYF
d_call: -
v_call: TRBV20-1
j_call: TRBJ1-3
clone_size: -